The 9 T cell receptor beta chains below all came from one sample that was sequenced in a study of CD4+ T cells in melanoma. Using immunoSEQ multiplex PCR, the repertoire was profiled, and TCRdb retains in-frame clones only, with some absent. The profile covers 9,500 to 13,000 clones, with roughly 65% appearing a single time and about 11% taken by the ten largest. Sequencing used cells from a culture (not recorded whether cultured in vitro). Receptor source: a human donor with melanoma.

The genes are TRBV11-3 and TRBJ1-1; D is uncertain. Per the germline V gene, CDR1 is SGHNT and CDR2 is YENEEA. The CDR3 is made up of 12 amino acids. V dropped 8 bases and J dropped 13 bases, with 20 bases sitting between them. Here the CDR3 DNA reads TGTGCCAGCCGTCCGGTTCCAGGACTAATTTTCTTT. It yields the protein CASRPVPGLIFF. Drawing the rest from reference TRBV11-3 and TRBJ1-1, the complete variable domain is EAGVVQSPRYKIIEKKQPVAFWCNPISGHNTLYWYLQNLGQGPELLIRYENEEAVDDSQLPKDRFSAERLKGVDSTLKIQPAELGDSAVYLCASRPVPGLIFFGQGTRLTVV.

This clone was recorded once. This chain joins TRBV7-2 and TRBJ2-1; no firm D call. Per the germline V gene, CDR1 is SGHTA and CDR2 is FQGNSA. CDR3 length: 17 residues. V lost 5 bases to trimming and J lost 4 bases, with 21 bases between them. The CDR3 sequence is CASSLRARLWGYNEQFF. CDR3 DNA: TGTGCCAGCAGCCTAAGGGCGAGGCTTTGGGGATACAATGAGCAGTTCTTC.

V and J are TRBV11-2 and TRBJ2-4; no definite D call. Trimming took off 1 base at V and 0 bases at J, with 7 bases between the two ends. The CDR3 runs 15 residues. Germline assignment: CDR1 SGHAT and CDR2 FQNNGV. The CDR3: CASSLGAGAKNIQYF. The CDR3 region has the DNA TGTGCCAGCAGCTTAGGAGCAGGAGCCAAAAACATTCAGTACTTC.

The chain couples TRBV13 to TRBJ1-2, with D tentatively TRBD1 (5 bases). V shed 3 bases and J shed 1 base, with 24 bases lying between them. CDR3 length equals 19 residues. Germline V gene lookup returns CDR1 PRHDT and CDR2 FYEKMQ (reference sequence). CDR3 nucleotide sequence: TGTGCCAGCAGCTTCGGAACCGTTTTTTCGGGGGATGATAACTATGGCTACACCTTC. Protein: CASSFGTVFSGDDNYGYTF.

V and J are TRBV12-5 and TRBJ2-3; D assignment may be TRBD1 or TRBD2 (5 bases each). The CDR3 is 15 amino acids. Germline V gives CDR1 LGHNT, CDR2 FRNRAP. The ends were cut back, 4 bases at V and 4 bases at J, with 15 bases in the middle. CDR3: CASGWGRTPPDTQYF. The CDR3 DNA reads TGTGCTAGTGGTTGGGGACGGACACCTCCAGATACGCAGTATTTT.

This chain links TRBV25-1 with TRBJ1-1, with TRBD1 matching 8 bases. V shed 3 bases and J 6 bases; nucleotides not matched to a gene: 6. Germline assignment: CDR1 MGHDK and CDR2 SYGVNS. CDR3 length: 14 residues. For the CDR3, the DNA is TGTGCCAGCAGTGACCGACAGGGGCCCCCTGAAGCTTTCTTT. It encodes CASSDRQGPPEAFF.

This chain links TRBV2 with TRBJ1-1; D remains ambiguous. The V gene lost 6 bases and the J gene lost 2 bases, with 13 bases spanning the gap. The V gene's germline CDR1 is SNHLY and CDR2 FYNNEI. This CDR3 has 14 residues. The CDR3 region is CASSSWTVNTEAFF. DNA for the CDR3: TGTGCCAGCAGCTCCTGGACGGTAAACACTGAAGCTTTCTTT.

The chain couples TRBV5-1 to TRBJ2-7; D is unclear. The CDR3 extends over 16 amino acids. Trimming took 0 bases from V and 6 from J, leaving 19 bases between them. Germline CDR1 reads SGHRS; CDR2 reads YFSETQ. The CDR3 DNA reads as TGCGCCAGCAGCTTGGGTATGCAGACGGGCGGTTCCGAGCAGTACTTC. Translation gives CASSLGMQTGGSEQYF. The whole variable domain, filled in from reference TRBV5-1 and TRBJ2-7, reads KAGVTQTPRYLIKTRGQQVTLSCSPISGHRSVSWYQQTPGQGLQFLFEYFSETQRNKGNFPGRFSGRQFSNSRSEMNVSTLELGDSALYLCASSLGMQTGGSEQYFGPGTRLTVT.

This clone was seen a handful of times. This rearrangement joins TRBV2 to TRBJ2-3; 13 bases fit TRBD2. J lost 5 bases, V lost 7 bases, and 6 bases had no gene match. Germline V gene data show CDR1 as SNHLY and CDR2 as FYNNEI. The CDR3 is made up of 15 amino acids. The CDR3 protein is CASKTSGGLRDTQYF. The CDR3 region has the DNA TGTGCCAGCAAGACTAGCGGGGGGCTAAGAGATACGCAGTATTTT.